These T cell receptor beta chains were read from a single sample in a study of cytotoxic CD8 clonotypes in ibrutinib-treated CLL. Clones were sequenced by immunoSEQ multiplex PCR, and TCRdb holds only the in-frame ones, with some missing. The table includes about 160,000 clones, more than 65% detected once. The sequences come from PBMCs, collected after 12 months of ibrutinib treatment. The receptors derive from a human donor with chronic lymphocytic leukemia. Each CDR3 is given with its conserved first and last residue. The D gene is left open where the match is weak. Part of the rows lack a size; the others show once, few, many or a class for expanded clones.

clone size: .; J gene: TRBJ1-4; V gene: TRBV18; D gene: .; CDR3 DNA: TGTGCCAGCTCACCACGCCCACCAACTAATGAAAAACTGTTTTTT; CDR3 protein: CASSPRPPTNEKLFF
clone size: .; J gene: TRBJ1-3; V gene: TRBV7-9; D gene: .; CDR3 DNA: TGTGCCAGCAGCTACTCATGGGGAGGTTCCGGGACTGGAAACACCATATATTTT; CDR3 protein: CASSYSWGGSGTGNTIYF
clone size: .; J gene: TRBJ1-2; V gene: TRBV21-1; D gene: .; CDR3 DNA: TGTGCCAGCACCCGGGGCGCCTCCTATGGCTACACCTTC; CDR3 protein: CASTRGASYGYTF
clone size: .; J gene: TRBJ2-3; V gene: TRBV6-9; D gene: .; CDR3 DNA: TGTGCCAGCAGTTATTCCAGTTCTAGCCAGTATACGCAGTATTTT; CDR3 protein: CASSYSSSSQYTQYF
clone size: .; J gene: TRBJ2-7; V gene: TRBV7-9; D gene: .; CDR3 DNA: TGTGCCACGGGCGACAGCGCCTCCTACGAGCAGTACTTC; CDR3 protein: CATGDSASYEQYF
clone size: .; J gene: TRBJ2-5; V gene: TRBV15; D gene: TRBD1; CDR3 DNA: TGTGCCACCAGCAGAGATTCGGCAGGGGGAGAGACCCAGTACTTC; CDR3 protein: CATSRDSAGGETQYF
clone size: .; J gene: TRBJ1-6; V gene: TRBV6-6; D gene: .; CDR3 DNA: TGTGCCAGCAGGGGCGGACGGCCGGATTCACCCCTCCACTTT; CDR3 protein: CASRGGRPDSPLHF
clone size: .; J gene: TRBJ2-7; V gene: TRBV5-6; D gene: .; CDR3 DNA: TGTGCCAGCAGCTTGGATGGGCCATACTACGAGCAGTACTTC; CDR3 protein: CASSLDGPYYEQYF
clone size: .; J gene: TRBJ2-1; V gene: TRBV9; D gene: TRBD2; CDR3 DNA: TGTGCCAGCAGCCGCGTTGGGCGGGAGAAGAGTGAGCAGTTCTTC; CDR3 protein: CASSRVGREKSEQFF
clone size: .; J gene: TRBJ2-1; V gene: TRBV19; D gene: .; CDR3 DNA: TGTGCCAGTAGTGGCGGGACACGAGGGGCAATGCTTGAGCAGTTCTTC; CDR3 protein: CASSGGTRGAMLEQFF
clone size: .; J gene: TRBJ2-3; V gene: TRBV5-1; D gene: TRBD2; CDR3 DNA: TGCGCCAGCAGCTTTCAAGCGGGAGGTGCAGATACGCAGTATTTT; CDR3 protein: CASSFQAGGADTQYF
clone size: .; J gene: TRBJ2-5; V gene: TRBV19; D gene: TRBD1; CDR3 DNA: TGTGCCAGTAGTCCAACGGGCAGGGGGCCCCAGAAGACCCAGTACTTC; CDR3 protein: CASSPTGRGPQKTQYF
clone size: .; J gene: TRBJ2-3; V gene: TRBV15; D gene: .; CDR3 DNA: TGTGCCACCAGCAGACGGCGGGTGGGAGATACGCAGTATTTT; CDR3 protein: CATSRRRVGDTQYF
clone size: .; J gene: TRBJ1-4; V gene: TRBV10-3; D gene: .; CDR3 DNA: TGTGCCATCAGCGGAGACAGGACCTCAACTAATGAAAAACTGTTTTTT; CDR3 protein: CAISGDRTSTNEKLFF
clone size: once; J gene: TRBJ2-5; V gene: TRBV5-5; D gene: .; CDR3 DNA: TGTGCCAGCAGCTTTCTTGGAGAGACCCAGTACTTC; CDR3 protein: CASSFLGETQYF
clone size: .; J gene: TRBJ2-7; V gene: TRBV28; D gene: .; CDR3 DNA: TGTGCCAGCAGTGTAGTAACCTCCTACGAGCAGTACTTC; CDR3 protein: CASSVVTSYEQYF
clone size: .; J gene: TRBJ2-2; V gene: TRBV18; D gene: .; CDR3 DNA: TGTGCCAGCTCACCAACATCAGGGCGGGAGCTGTTTTTT; CDR3 protein: CASSPTSGRELFF
clone size: .; J gene: TRBJ2-3; V gene: TRBV10-3; D gene: TRBD2; CDR3 DNA: TGTGCCACCTCTATAGCGGGAGGCCCTAGCACAGATACGCAGTATTTT; CDR3 protein: CATSIAGGPSTDTQYF
clone size: once; J gene: TRBJ2-4; V gene: TRBV6-1; D gene: TRBD1; CDR3 DNA: TGTGCCAGCAGTGAACGTGGGACAGTGGCAAACATTCAGTACTTC; CDR3 protein: CASSERGTVANIQYF
clone size: .; J gene: TRBJ2-7; V gene: TRBV6-6; D gene: TRBD2; CDR3 DNA: TGTGCCAGCAGTTACTTCCTAGCGGGTTCCGACGAGCAGTACTTC; CDR3 protein: CASSYFLAGSDEQYF
clone size: .; J gene: TRBJ2-1; V gene: TRBV21-1; D gene: .; CDR3 DNA: TGTGCCAGCAGCAAAGGCCTACTAGCGGGATCTGAGCAGTTCTTC; CDR3 protein: CASSKGLLAGSEQFF
clone size: .; J gene: TRBJ1-4; V gene: TRBV7-9; D gene: TRBD1; CDR3 DNA: TGTGCCAGCAGCTTAGCGTCGGGACAGGGTAATGAAAAACTGTTTTTT; CDR3 protein: CASSLASGQGNEKLFF
clone size: .; J gene: TRBJ2-5; V gene: TRBV5-1; D gene: TRBD1; CDR3 DNA: TGCGCCAGCAGGGCTGGGACAGGGGGCTGGGAGGAGACCCAGTACTTC; CDR3 protein: CASRAGTGGWEETQYF
clone size: few; J gene: TRBJ2-1; V gene: TRBV9; D gene: TRBD1; CDR3 DNA: TGTGCCAGCAGCGTGCAACCGGGACAGGGGGCGCGTAATGAGCAGTTCTTC; CDR3 protein: CASSVQPGQGARNEQFF
clone size: .; J gene: TRBJ2-4; V gene: TRBV28; D gene: .; CDR3 DNA: TGTGCCAGCAGAGCCGGCCTCGGGCAGAGGAACATTCAGTACTTC; CDR3 protein: CASRAGLGQRNIQYF
clone size: .; J gene: TRBJ1-2; V gene: TRBV7-9; D gene: TRBD1; CDR3 DNA: TGTGCCAGCAGTCCACAGGGGGCACCTGGCTACACCTTC; CDR3 protein: CASSPQGAPGYTF
clone size: .; J gene: TRBJ2-1; V gene: TRBV5-5; D gene: .; CDR3 DNA: TGTGCCAGCAGCTTGGCCGGGCGGGGTAAGAGCTCCTACAATGAGCAGTTCTTC; CDR3 protein: CASSLAGRGKSSYNEQFF
clone size: .; J gene: TRBJ2-5; V gene: TRBV9; D gene: .; CDR3 DNA: TGTGCCAGCAGCGTAGGGGAGACCAGTTGGTACCAAGAGACCCAGTACTTC; CDR3 protein: CASSVGETSWYQETQYF
clone size: .; J gene: TRBJ2-3; V gene: TRBV18; D gene: .; CDR3 DNA: TGTGCCAGCTCACCACCTTGGAGGTCAGATACGCAGTATTTT; CDR3 protein: CASSPPWRSDTQYF
clone size: .; J gene: TRBJ2-3; V gene: TRBV12-5; D gene: .; CDR3 DNA: TGTGCTAGTGGTTTGTCTAACGCAGATACGCAGTATTTT; CDR3 protein: CASGLSNADTQYF
clone size: .; J gene: TRBJ2-7; V gene: TRBV7-2; D gene: .; CDR3 DNA: TGTGCCAGCAGTTCTGGGGGGCCACTCTCCTACGAGCAGTACTTC; CDR3 protein: CASSSGGPLSYEQYF
clone size: .; J gene: TRBJ1-2; V gene: TRBV7-2; D gene: TRBD1; CDR3 DNA: TGTGCCAGCAGCTTAGAGGGACAGGGGGCAGGTGGCTACACCTTC; CDR3 protein: CASSLEGQGAGGYTF
clone size: once; J gene: TRBJ2-1; V gene: TRBV5-4; D gene: TRBD2; CDR3 DNA: TGTGCCAGCAGTCTTCGGACTAGCGGAGGGGGTTGGGATGAGCAGTTCTTC; CDR3 protein: CASSLRTSGGGWDEQFF
clone size: .; J gene: TRBJ1-1; V gene: TRBV7-2; D gene: .; CDR3 DNA: TGTGCCAGCCAGGGACCGCTAAACACTGAAGCTTTCTTT; CDR3 protein: CASQGPLNTEAFF